The next 20 T cell receptor beta chains were all read from a single sample in a study of metastatic and nonmetastatic thyroid tumors. TCRdb re-called the PCR reads with MiXCR. Among 30,000 to 35,000 clones listed, roughly 33% were seen once. Ahead of thyroid surgery, no patient had received treatment of any kind. The sequenced sample consisted of tumor tissue. These receptors were collected from a female donor with papillary thyroid cancer or a benign thyroid nodule (not recorded which). Some clones in this sample may be carry-over from other donors' samples.

This rearrangement joins TRBV9 to TRBJ1-6; a weak D match, TRBD1 (6 bases). Germline V gene data show CDR1 as SGDLS and CDR2 as YYNGEE. This CDR3 contains 15 residues. V lost 3 bases, J lost 6 bases, and 13 bases lay in between. The CDR3 nucleotides read TGTGCCAGCAGCGGCGGACAGTCCATTAATTCACCCCTCCACTTT. Protein: CASSGGQSINSPLHF.

In its sample, this clone was seen a few times. Here the CDR3 reads CATSAGQGVYEQYF. DNA of the CDR3: TGTGCCACCAGTGCAGGACAGGGGGTTTACGAGCAGTACTTC. The chain links TRBV15 to TRBJ2-7, with TRBD1 matching 10 bases. CDR1 is LNHNV, CDR2 YYDKDF, per germline (reference sequence). The CDR3 consists of 14 residues. Unmatched junction bases numbered 6, after V lost 6 bases and J lost 4 bases.

This clone was counted a few times. V gene TRBV19 combines with J gene TRBJ2-1; TRBD2 agrees at 13 bases. Germline values: CDR1 LNHDA, CDR2 SQIVND (reference sequence). This CDR3 region has 15 residues. With 5 bases clipped from V and 8 bases from J, the junction kept 6 bases outside the gene matches. CDR3 amino acids: CASSSRTSGSDEQFF. The CDR3 DNA is TGTGCCAGTAGTTCCCGGACTAGCGGGAGTGATGAGCAGTTCTTC. Combining the CDR3 with reference TRBV19 and TRBJ2-1 gives the whole variable domain DGGITQSPKYLFRKEGQNVTLSCEQNLNHDAMYWYRQDPGQGLRLIYYSQIVNDFQKGDIAEGYSVSREKKESFPLTVTSAQKNPTAFYLCASSSRTSGSDEQFFGPGTRLTVL.

This chain joins TRBV7-2 and TRBJ2-3, with 9 bases identical to TRBD2. CDR1 and CDR2 from the germline V gene are SGHTA and FQGNSA. V dropped 4 bases and J dropped 4; count of bases not matched to a gene: 3. The CDR3 loop spans 14 amino acids. The CDR3 region is CASSSGGRADTQYF. The CDR3 DNA follows: TGTGCCAGCAGCTCTGGCGGGAGGGCAGATACGCAGTATTTT.

This clone was observed a few times. The chain joins TRBV28 to TRBJ2-7, with 16 nucleotides matching TRBD2. This CDR3 contains 14 residues. Germline CDR1 and CDR2: MDHEN and SYDVKM. Germline trimming cut 6 bases from V and 9 bases from J; bases unmatched to any gene: 5. CDR3 coding DNA: TGTGCCAGCAGCCGGGGACTAGCGGGAGGGCGGCAGTACTTC. Its translation: CASSRGLAGGRQYF.

The chain carries TRBV15 and TRBJ1-6; D perhaps matches TRBD1 (6 bases). V lost 3 bases, J lost 11 bases, and 11 bases lay in between. CDR3 size: 13 residues. Germline loops: CDR1 LNHNV, CDR2 YYDKDF (reference sequence). CDR3 sequence: CATSSTGRPPLHF. The CDR3 nucleotides read TGTGCCACCAGCAGCACAGGGAGGCCACCCCTCCACTTT.

This clone was detected only a few times. The V call is TRBV6-1, the J call TRBJ2-7; D is undetermined. This CDR3 spans 14 amino acids. From germline, CDR1 is MNHNS and CDR2 SASEGT. With 1 base removed from V and 2 bases from J, the gap between germline ends came to 9 bases. The CDR3 region has the DNA TGTGCCAGCAGTGAAGGGCAGACCCCCTACGAGCAGTACTTC. Amino acid sequence: CASSEGQTPYEQYF.

V usage is TRBV5-1 and J usage is TRBJ2-3; no clear D. Germline CDR1 and CDR2: SGHRS and YFSETQ. Trimming took 2 bases from V and 2 from J, leaving 15 bases between them. The CDR3 has 16 amino acids. CDR3: CASSLSSTSLTDTQYF. The CDR3 DNA sequence: TGCGCCAGCAGCTTATCCAGCACTTCCCTCACAGATACGCAGTATTTT.

The table lists this clone with a few counts. The V gene is TRBV6-1, the J gene TRBJ1-3; D is ambiguous. The V end lost 8 bases, the J end lost 2 bases, and 10 bases lay between the germline ends. This CDR3 is 13 amino acids long. The germline V gene has CDR1 MNHNS and CDR2 SASEGT. CDR3 amino acids: CASQVVTGNTIYF. The CDR3, as DNA: TGTGCCAGCCAGGTGGTTACTGGAAACACCATATATTTT.

This clone showed up just a few times. This chain links TRBV2 with TRBJ1-5; TRBD1 is a possible D gene (5 bases). The V and J ends lost 7 bases and 4 bases respectively, with 14 bases between them. The CDR3 consists of 14 residues. Germline CDR1 reads SNHLY; CDR2 reads FYNNEI. This chain's CDR3 is CASNGGMGNQPQHF. CDR3 sequence (DNA): TGTGCCAGCAACGGGGGGATGGGGAATCAGCCCCAGCATTTT.

The rearrangement links TRBV6-5 to TRBJ1-1; D might be TRBD1 (6 bases). Trimming left V 6 bases short and J 4 bases short, with 21 bases between. Germline assignment: CDR1 MNHEY and CDR2 SVGAGI. The CDR3 has 16 residues. The CDR3 spells CASSYDRPPAFTEAFF. CDR3 DNA: TGTGCCAGCAGCTACGACAGGCCCCCAGCCTTCACTGAAGCTTTCTTT.

This clone was recorded a few times. V gene TRBV28 combines with J gene TRBJ2-5; 9 nucleotides line up with TRBD1. Germline V gene sequence: CDR1 MDHEN, CDR2 SYDVKM. CDR3 length equals 15 residues. V shed 3 bases and J 5 bases; nucleotides not matched to a gene: 7. The CDR3 spells CASSFEQGAGETQYF. DNA for the CDR3: TGTGCCAGCAGTTTTGAACAGGGGGCGGGGGAGACCCAGTACTTC. Complete variable domain (other parts from reference TRBV28 and TRBJ2-5): DVKVTQSSRYLVKRTGEKVFLECVQDMDHENMFWYRQDPGLGLRLIYFSYDVKMKEKGDIPEGYSVSREKKERFSLILESASTNQTSMYLCASSFEQGAGETQYFGPGTRLLVL.

The chain carries TRBV20-1 and TRBJ1-2, with D possibly being TRBD1 (5 bases). The CDR3 sequence is 11 residues long. Germline CDR1 is DFQATT and CDR2 is SNEGSKA (reference sequence). The CDR3 sequence: CSQGEVGGYTF. CDR3 nucleotides: TGCAGCCAAGGGGAGGTCGGAGGCTACACCTTC.

The chain joins TRBV24-1 to TRBJ1-2, with 10 bases matching TRBD1. The CDR3 is 16 residues long. Germline V lookup: CDR1 KGHDR, CDR2 SFDVKD. V was clipped by 3 bases and J by 5 bases; unmatched bases: 8. The CDR3 protein is CATSDPMTGGGYGYTF. The CDR3 DNA is TGTGCCACCAGTGATCCAATGACAGGGGGCGGTTATGGCTACACCTTC.

The chain joins TRBV19 to TRBJ2-1; weak D call: TRBD2 (5 bases). The length of the CDR3 is 13 residues. The V end was cut by 4 bases, the J end by 8 bases, with 12 bases between. In germline, CDR1 is LNHDA, CDR2 SQIVND (reference sequence). The DNA for the CDR3 is TGTGCCAGTAGTACCGGACTCGTCCATGAGCAGTTCTTC. Protein: CASSTGLVHEQFF.

V and J are TRBV7-8 and TRBJ2-1; 8 bases match TRBD1. The germline gives CDR1 SGHVS, CDR2 FQNEAQ. Trimming removed 1 base from V and 5 bases from J; junction bases left unmatched: 4. The CDR3 has 15 residues. This CDR3 is CASSLGGQEHNEQFF. The CDR3 DNA follows: TGTGCCAGCAGCTTAGGGGGACAGGAACACAATGAGCAGTTCTTC.

This clone has a count of ten or more. V is TRBV7-9 and J is TRBJ2-3; TRBD1 aligns across 7 bases. The J segment lost 1 base and the V segment lost 5 bases, leaving 6 bases of the junction unmatched. The V gene's germline CDR1 is SEHNR and CDR2 FQNEAQ (reference sequence). The CDR3 runs to 15 residues. CDR3 residues: CASSGRGFRTDTQYF. CDR3 nucleotide sequence: TGTGCCAGCAGCGGCAGGGGGTTTCGCACAGATACGCAGTATTTT.

This clone turned up a few times. The chain carries TRBV15 and TRBJ2-7; TRBD2 agrees at 8 bases. Trimming removed 0 bases from V and 0 bases from J; junction bases left unmatched: 4. The CDR3 spans 16 residues. Looked up from germline, CDR1 is LNHNV and CDR2 is YYDKDF (reference sequence). Here the CDR3 reads CATSRDGSGGSYEQYF. DNA of the CDR3: TGTGCCACCAGCAGAGATGGGAGCGGGGGCTCCTACGAGCAGTACTTC. The full variable domain, rest sourced from reference TRBV15 and TRBJ2-7, is DAMVIQNPRYQVTQFGKPVTLSCSQTLNHNVMYWYQQKSSQAPKLLFHYYDKDFNNEADTPDNFQSRRPNTSFCFLDIRSPGLGDTAMYLCATSRDGSGGSYEQYFGPGTRLTVT.

This clone appeared a few times. J is TRBJ1-3 and V is TRBV27, with 8 bases identical to TRBD1. Germline CDR1 is MNHEY and CDR2 is SMNVEV (reference sequence). This CDR3 comprises 15 residues. V gave up 4 bases and J gave up 4 bases; unmatched junction bases: 6. The CDR3 DNA is TGTGCCAGCAGTTCCGGACAGGGTCGAGGAAACACCATATATTTT. Its protein product is CASSSGQGRGNTIYF.

The rearrangement uses TRBV6-1 and TRBJ2-7, with 9 bases matching TRBD2. V lost 7 bases and J lost 5; bases outside the gene matches: 6. This CDR3 contains 13 residues. Germline values: CDR1 MNHNS, CDR2 SASEGT. CDR3 in amino acids: CASTKRTSDEQYF. The CDR3 DNA is TGTGCCAGCACCAAAAGGACTAGCGACGAGCAGTACTTC.